This section outlines one TCR beta chain sequence together with its context. The antigen is not known. This sample was included in a study of TIL therapy for anti-PD-1-resistant metastatic lung cancer. Overall study: Half of patients were current or former smokers.

This was the immunoSEQ v3 assay. Each library reached around 1.9 million read pairs, or about 4.5-6.5 million at deep level. TCRdb keeps only in-frame clones here, not all; method: immunoSEQ multiplex PCR. The sample lists tens of thousands of clones; 80% to 90% were seen once. Study-level findings and limits: Treatment-naive, never-smoker and oncogene-addicted patients were overrepresented in this highly selected cohort.

This sample's time point: pre-treatment sample, taken before nivolumab and TIL therapy. Stage 4 NSCLC adults joined between October 2017 and 2020. V lost 1 base to trimming and J lost 0 bases, with 15 bases between them. The germline V gene has CDR1 LGHDT and CDR2 YNNKEL (reference sequence). The CDR3 is 17 amino acids. The chain joins TRBV3-1 (or the pseudogene TRBV3-2) to TRBJ1-1; a possible D gene is TRBD1 (6 bases). This TCR came from a person between 25 and 80 years old with non-small cell lung cancer. Source: blood, taken at baseline. Written as DNA, the CDR3 is TGTGCCAGCAGCCAAGGGGGGGCAGTAATCATGAACACTGAAGCTTTCTTT. Translation gives CASSQGGAVIMNTEAFF.